Here is one T cell receptor beta chain with its context. The entry originates in a study of blood T cell repertoires in COVID-19. Study context: From the United States, Italy and Spain came samples of acute and convalescent COVID-19. T cells, B-cell-depleted T cells, or PBMCs supplied cDNA or gDNA.

Per the authors' pipeline: Reference gene primers were amplified, and this amplification served to estimate nucleated cell counts. TCRdb's table, derived via immunoSEQ multiplex PCR, lists solely in-frame clones and lacks some. V and J calls plus clone size are reproduced from that table; the DNA served to infer D and trimming. The table shows more than 150,000 clones, with around 84% occurring only once. Trimming removed 1 base at V and 7 bases at J, with 14 bases between. CDR1 and CDR2 from the germline V gene are MDHEN and SYDVKM. The CDR3 runs 15 residues. The sequencing sample was made of peripheral blood. This rearrangement joins TRBV28 to TRBJ1-5; D may be TRBD1 (6 bases). The sequence derives from a man aged 50 or older with active or convalescent COVID-19. Written as DNA, the CDR3 is TGTGCCAGCAGTTTATCTCAGGGGACGGCGCAGCCCCAGCATTTT. It specifies CASSLSQGTAQPQHF.